Given below is one T cell receptor (beta chain) in context. The data stem from a study of blood T cell repertoires in COVID-19. Study details: Samples of COVID-19 (acute and convalescent) were obtained from the United States, Italy and Spain.

The method was immunoSEQ multiplex PCR; TCRdb's version includes in-frame clones alone and lacks a portion of them. The sample holds roughly 220,000 clones, roughly 80% seen once. CDR3 length: 15 amino acids. Germline V gene data show CDR1 as LNHDA and CDR2 as SQIVND (reference sequence). Trimming cost V 5 bases and J 3 bases; bases outside gene matches: 7. The sequenced sample consisted of PBMCs or T cells enriched from blood (not recorded which). This rearrangement joins TRBV19 to TRBJ2-5, with TRBD1 matching over 9 bases. This clonotype was sampled from a middle-aged woman with acute COVID-19. The CDR3 DNA reads TGTGCCAGTAGTTCGGCCGGGACAGGGAAAGAGACCCAGTACTTC. Its translation: CASSSAGTGKETQYF.